This TCR beta chain was documented in a study of blood T cell repertoires in COVID-19. The repertoire was sequenced with immunoSEQ multiplex PCR; TCRdb's copy has only in-frame clones and lacks some. The sample lists approximately 97,000 clones, roughly 86% occurring once. Trimming cost V 5 bases and J 3 bases; bases outside gene matches: 5. Per the germline V gene, CDR1 is WNHNN and CDR2 is SYGVQD (reference sequence). CDR3 size: 14 residues. The genes are TRBV10-1 and TRBJ2-7, with 9 bases that match TRBD1. This receptor was taken from a middle-aged man with active or convalescent COVID-19. The source material was peripheral blood. Here the CDR3 DNA reads TGCGCCAGCAGTCCCGGGACAGGGAACTACGAGCAGTACTTC. This sequence encodes CASSPGTGNYEQYF.